This T cell receptor beta chain was sequenced for a study of shared clonotypes between healthy human individuals (dated by TCRdb to about 2020). The study in broad terms: Two women and three men aged 18 to 49 years were included in the cohort. Per donor, three plates each were used for CD4 naive and CD4 memory, two for CD8 naive, and one for CD8 memory. To estimate repertoire size and how much clonotype sharing occurs between individuals, the study deeply sequenced the blood TCR repertoires of about 5 healthy adults. To increase sequencing depth and limit assay-specific biases, different laboratories used diverse techniques to prepare libraries and sequence TCR repertoires. Leukapheresis yielded between about 0.85 and 10 billion PBMCs per donor. Here is what the overall study found, with its caveats: About 4.5% of naive CD4, 3% to 4% of naive CD8, about 2.5% of memory CD4, and about 0.4% of memory CD8 clonotypes were shared across several donors. Because the study included only a small number of donors, the genetic and exposure-history diversity represented was limited. Higher generation probabilities were observed for clonotypes shared by all four sorted-subset donors than for non-shared clonotypes. Pairwise subsampling indicated that sequencing depth was expected to affect the degree of clonotype sharing among donors. Sampling was restricted to blood, and TCR repertoires in tissue are likely to differ from TCR repertoires in blood. Naive subsets generally had larger estimated clonotype richness than memory subsets did. Incomplete sequencing was indicated by rarefaction of sorted-subset datasets, despite the large sequencing depth.

Donors were healthy HIV-negative adults with no recently reported acute infections or vaccinations. All donors were Caucasian adults living in Nashville, Tennessee, USA. CD8 memory samples consisted of magnetically selected CD45RO+ cells combined with CCR7-negative CD45RA+ effector memory (TemRA) cells. Blood was collected by leukapheresis, and PBMCs were isolated by Ficoll-Histopaque density gradient centrifugation and then cryopreserved in liquid nitrogen vapor phase. Purity and quantity of every magnetically sorted T cell population were checked by analytical flow cytometry. Genomic DNA was isolated from each sorted fraction and quantified by UV absorbance on a Nanodrop 2000c. From the germline V gene, CDR1 is MDHEN and CDR2 is SYDVKM. Trimmed from V: 7 bases; trimmed from J: 1 base; junction bases lacking a gene match: 9. From the cysteine up to the phenylalanine, the CDR3 has a length of 17 residues. The kept DNA is CDR3 alone, 51 bases in frame from the first base.

As concerns this clone: Its antigen is unknown. No per-base quality is available; no much larger clone lies one base away.

Using the deep immunoSEQ assay, multiplex PCR amplified TCR CDR3 regions from genomic DNA. Extracted genomic DNA from each cell subset was spread evenly across all wells of several immunoSEQ 96-well plates, with each plate serving as a replicate. For sorted subsets, each replicate PCR was loaded with 150 to 250 ng genomic DNA, equivalent to 30,000 to 35,000 T cell genomes. Purified libraries were measured with a Qubit 3.0 fluorometer, size-checked on a Bioanalyzer 2100, and measured again with the KAPA Library Quantification kit. Every immunoSEQ 96-well plate was sequenced on a separate single-read 150-cycle Illumina NextSeq 550 flow cell. For the original study's pipeline: The immunoSEQ output contained only junctional sequences without quality scores, so filtering could not match that applied to full-length reads. To assign V/J genes and CDR3, sequences were annotated against IMGT germline references using PyIR, a Python wrapper for IgBLAST v1.9. Reads were filtered out if the reads had weak V/J assignments (E-value above 1e-6), no CDR3, stop codons, out-of-frame junctions, or ambiguous translated residues. V3J clonotypes were defined as sequences sharing the same inferred V gene, J gene, and CDR3 amino acid sequence. To compute the percentage overlap between repertoires, the number of shared unique clonotypes was divided by the size of the smaller repertoire. Repertoire richness was assessed with RTK rarefaction, the Chao1 estimator, and Recon v2.1 estimates of unobserved clonotypes. OLGA was used to compute generation probabilities for all TCRbeta clonotypes that the gDNA method yielded from a few donors. As stored in TCRdb, this immuneACCESS dataset retains in-frame rearrangements with V and J assigned. A fraction of the clones does not appear; measured against another copy, unresolved V genes explain less than half of the discrepancy, and the remainder lacks a known reason. V and J calls and clone size are those listed in that table; D and trimming were worked out from the DNA. The sample table shows 110,000 or so clones, and 65% to 75% are seen once. About 22% of the sample is held by the ten biggest clonotypes.

Recombination joined TRBV28 with TRBJ2-7, with 14 bases matching TRBD2. This receptor was identified in a young woman in good health. Source material: memory CD8+ T cells sorted from blood. The label giving this sample's cell subset or site can be read as: CD45RO+ cells pooled with CCR7-negative TemRA cells. The CDR3 is CASTTGTSGRWSYEQYF. The nucleotides are TGTGCCAGCACTACCGGGACTAGCGGGAGATGGTCCTACGAGCAGTACTTC. The CDR3 plus the reference TRBV28 and TRBJ2-7 genes for the other parts give the full variable domain: DVKVTQSSRYLVKRTGEKVFLECVQDMDHENMFWYRQDPGLGLRLIYFSYDVKMKEKGDIPEGYSVSREKKERFSLILESASTNQTSMYLCASTTGTSGRWSYEQYFGPGTRLTVT.